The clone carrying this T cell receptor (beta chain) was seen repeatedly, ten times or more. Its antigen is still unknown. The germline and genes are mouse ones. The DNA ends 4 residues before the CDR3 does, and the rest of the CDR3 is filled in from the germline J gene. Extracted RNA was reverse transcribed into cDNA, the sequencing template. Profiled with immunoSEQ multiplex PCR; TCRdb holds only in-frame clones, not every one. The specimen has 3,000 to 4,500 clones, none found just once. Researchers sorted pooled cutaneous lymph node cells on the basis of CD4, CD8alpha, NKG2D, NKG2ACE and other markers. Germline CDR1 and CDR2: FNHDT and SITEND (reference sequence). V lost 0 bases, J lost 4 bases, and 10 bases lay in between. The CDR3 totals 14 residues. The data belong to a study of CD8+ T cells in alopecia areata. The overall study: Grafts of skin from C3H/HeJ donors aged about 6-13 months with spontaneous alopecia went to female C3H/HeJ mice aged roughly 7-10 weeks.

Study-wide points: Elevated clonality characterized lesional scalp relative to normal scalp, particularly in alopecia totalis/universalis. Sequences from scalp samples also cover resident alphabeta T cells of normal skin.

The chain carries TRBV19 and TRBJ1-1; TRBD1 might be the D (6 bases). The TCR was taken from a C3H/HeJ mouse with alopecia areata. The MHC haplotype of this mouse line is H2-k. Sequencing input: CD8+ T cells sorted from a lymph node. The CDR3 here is CASSIGGAGTEVFF. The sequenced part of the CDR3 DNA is TGTGCCAGCAGTATAGGGGGGGCCGGCACA.